The sample holds one count of the clone carrying this T cell receptor (beta chain). The antigen is unknown. The ends were cut back, 6 bases at V and 5 bases at J, with 13 bases in the middle. This CDR3 spans 13 amino acids. Germline CDR1 MNHNS, CDR2 SASEGT. A second PCR, run for about 7 to 11 cycles, used a sample-barcoded 5' primer plus a J-beta primer mix. TCRdb reprocessed the 5' RACE reads with MiXCR, giving one entry per CDR3 protein. The table has 920,000 or so distinct CDR3 sequences, 40% to 45% seen once. Ten milliliters of peripheral blood were drawn from each donor. Total RNA amounts of at least 5 micrograms were extracted per sample. These data are taken from a study of blood T cells in healthy people across ages. About the research overall: About one barcoded TCR beta cDNA was captured per two T cells.

Study-level points and caveats: Long-lived donors exceeded aged donors in naive CD4+ cells and diversity.

The receptor was isolated from an older woman in good health. This chain uses TRBV6-1 with TRBJ1-1, with D perhaps TRBD1 (6 bases). Sequenced sample: blood. DNA for the CDR3: TGTGCCAGCAGCGGACAGTGGAGGACTGAAGCTTTCTTT. Amino acids: CASSGQWRTEAFF.